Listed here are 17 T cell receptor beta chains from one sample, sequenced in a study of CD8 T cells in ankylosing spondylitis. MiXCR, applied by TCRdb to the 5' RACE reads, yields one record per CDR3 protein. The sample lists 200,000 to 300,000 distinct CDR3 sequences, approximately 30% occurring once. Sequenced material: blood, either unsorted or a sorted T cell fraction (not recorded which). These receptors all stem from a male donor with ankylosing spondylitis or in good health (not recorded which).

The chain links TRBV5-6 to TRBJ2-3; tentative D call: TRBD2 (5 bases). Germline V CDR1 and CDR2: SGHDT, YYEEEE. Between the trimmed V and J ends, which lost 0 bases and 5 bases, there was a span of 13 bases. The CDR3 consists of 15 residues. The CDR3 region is CASSLGFTREDTQYF. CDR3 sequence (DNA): TGTGCCAGCAGCTTGGGGTTCACCCGGGAAGATACGCAGTATTTT.

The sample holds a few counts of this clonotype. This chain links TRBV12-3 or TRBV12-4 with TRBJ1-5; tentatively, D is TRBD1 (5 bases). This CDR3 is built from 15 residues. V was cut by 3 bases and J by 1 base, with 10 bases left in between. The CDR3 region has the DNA TGTGCCAGCAGTTTCGGGGGGGGAAGCAATCAGCCCCAGCATTTT. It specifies CASSFGGGSNQPQHF.

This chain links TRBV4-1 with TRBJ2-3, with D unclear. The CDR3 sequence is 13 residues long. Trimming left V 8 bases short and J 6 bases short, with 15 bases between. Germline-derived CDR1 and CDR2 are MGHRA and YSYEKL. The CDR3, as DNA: TGCGCCAGCGGCCGTTGGTTGCGGGATACGCAGTATTTT. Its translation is CASGRWLRDTQYF.

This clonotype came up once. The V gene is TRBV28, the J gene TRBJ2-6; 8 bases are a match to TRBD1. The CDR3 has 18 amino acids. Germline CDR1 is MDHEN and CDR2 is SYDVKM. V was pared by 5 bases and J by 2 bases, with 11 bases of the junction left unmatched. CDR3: CASSVLGQGPTGANVLTF. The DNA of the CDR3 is TGTGCCAGCAGTGTCCTTGGACAGGGCCCGACTGGGGCCAACGTCCTGACTTTC.

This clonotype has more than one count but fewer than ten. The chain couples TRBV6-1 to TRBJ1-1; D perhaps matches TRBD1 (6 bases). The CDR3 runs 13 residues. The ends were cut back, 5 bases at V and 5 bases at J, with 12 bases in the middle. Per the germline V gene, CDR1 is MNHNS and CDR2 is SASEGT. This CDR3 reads CASSPDRRTEAFF. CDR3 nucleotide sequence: TGTGCCAGCAGTCCCGACAGGCGGACTGAAGCTTTCTTT.

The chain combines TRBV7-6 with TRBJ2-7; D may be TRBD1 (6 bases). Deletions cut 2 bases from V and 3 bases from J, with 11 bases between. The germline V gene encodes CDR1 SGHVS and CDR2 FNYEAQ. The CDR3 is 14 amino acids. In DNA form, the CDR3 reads TGTGCCAGCAGCTTACGGCAGGGACACTACGAGCAGTACTTC. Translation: CASSLRQGHYEQYF.

The CDR3 region has the DNA TGTGCCAGCAGCAAGGGACAGGCTCCAACTAATGAAAAACTGTTTTTT. It specifies CASSKGQAPTNEKLFF. The gene calls are TRBV9 and TRBJ1-4; 8 bases fit TRBD1. The CDR3 length is 16 residues. Germline lookup yields CDR1 SGDLS and CDR2 YYNGEE. Trimming cost V 4 bases and J 0 bases; bases outside gene matches: 5.

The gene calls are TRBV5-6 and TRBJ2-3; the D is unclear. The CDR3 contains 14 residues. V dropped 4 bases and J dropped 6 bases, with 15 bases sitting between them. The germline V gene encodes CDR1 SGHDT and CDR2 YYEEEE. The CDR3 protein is CASSPWVASDTQYF. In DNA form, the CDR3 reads TGTGCCAGCAGCCCCTGGGTCGCGTCGGATACGCAGTATTTT.

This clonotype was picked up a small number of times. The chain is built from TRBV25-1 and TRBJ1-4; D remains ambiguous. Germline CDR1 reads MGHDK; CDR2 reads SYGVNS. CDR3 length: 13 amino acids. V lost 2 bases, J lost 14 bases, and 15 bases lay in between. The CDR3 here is CASSEHVGMGLFF. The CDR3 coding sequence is TGTGCCAGCAGTGAACACGTTGGGATGGGGCTGTTTTTT.

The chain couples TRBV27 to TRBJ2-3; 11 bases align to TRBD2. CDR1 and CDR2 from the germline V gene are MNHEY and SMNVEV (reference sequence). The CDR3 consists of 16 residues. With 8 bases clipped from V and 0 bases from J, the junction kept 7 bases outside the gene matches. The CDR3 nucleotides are TGTGCCAGCGGGGAGACTAGCGGGAAAAGCACAGATACGCAGTATTTT. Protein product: CASGETSGKSTDTQYF.

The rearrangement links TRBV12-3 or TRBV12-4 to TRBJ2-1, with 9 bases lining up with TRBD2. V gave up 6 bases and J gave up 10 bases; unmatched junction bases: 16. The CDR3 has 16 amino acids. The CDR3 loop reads CASSRTSAGGGGEQFF. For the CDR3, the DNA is TGTGCCAGCAGCAGGACTAGCGCCGGTGGAGGGGGGGAGCAGTTCTTC.

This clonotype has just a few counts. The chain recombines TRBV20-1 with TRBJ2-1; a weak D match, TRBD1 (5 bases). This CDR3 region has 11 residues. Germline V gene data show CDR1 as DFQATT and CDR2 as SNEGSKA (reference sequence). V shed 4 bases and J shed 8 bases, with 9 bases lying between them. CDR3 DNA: TGCAGTGCTACCCAGGGCCATGAGCAGTTCTTC. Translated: CSATQGHEQFF.

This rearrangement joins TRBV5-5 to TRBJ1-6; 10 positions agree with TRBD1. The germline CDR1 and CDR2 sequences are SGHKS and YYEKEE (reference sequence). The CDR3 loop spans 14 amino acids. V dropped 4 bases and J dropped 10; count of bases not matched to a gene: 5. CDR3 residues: CASSTDRGGSPLHF. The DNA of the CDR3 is TGTGCCAGCAGCACGGACAGGGGGGGATCACCCCTCCACTTT.

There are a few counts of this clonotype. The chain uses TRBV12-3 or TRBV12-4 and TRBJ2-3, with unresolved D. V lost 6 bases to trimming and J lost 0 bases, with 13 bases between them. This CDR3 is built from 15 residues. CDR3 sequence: CASSQDGVSTDTQYF. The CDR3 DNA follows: TGTGCCAGCAGCCAGGATGGCGTGAGCACAGATACGCAGTATTTT.

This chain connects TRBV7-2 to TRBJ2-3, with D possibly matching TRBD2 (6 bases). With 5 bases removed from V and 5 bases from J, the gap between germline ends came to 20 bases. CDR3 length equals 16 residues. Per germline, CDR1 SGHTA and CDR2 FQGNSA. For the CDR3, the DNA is TGTGCCAGCAGCCACCGGGGTAGGGGAGGCGGAGATACGCAGTATTTT. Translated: CASSHRGRGGGDTQYF.

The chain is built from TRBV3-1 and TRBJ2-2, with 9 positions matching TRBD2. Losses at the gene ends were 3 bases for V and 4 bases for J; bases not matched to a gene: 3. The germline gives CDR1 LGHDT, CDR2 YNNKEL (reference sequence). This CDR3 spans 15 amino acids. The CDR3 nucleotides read TGTGCCAGCAGCCACCAGCGGGGGGTCACCGGGGAGCTGTTTTTT. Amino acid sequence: CASSHQRGVTGELFF.

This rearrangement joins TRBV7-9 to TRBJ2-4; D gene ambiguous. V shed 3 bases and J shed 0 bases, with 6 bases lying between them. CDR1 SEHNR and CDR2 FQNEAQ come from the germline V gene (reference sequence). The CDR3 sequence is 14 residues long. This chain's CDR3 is CASSFSQAKNIQYF. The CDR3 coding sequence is TGTGCCAGCAGCTTCTCCCAAGCCAAAAACATTCAGTACTTC.